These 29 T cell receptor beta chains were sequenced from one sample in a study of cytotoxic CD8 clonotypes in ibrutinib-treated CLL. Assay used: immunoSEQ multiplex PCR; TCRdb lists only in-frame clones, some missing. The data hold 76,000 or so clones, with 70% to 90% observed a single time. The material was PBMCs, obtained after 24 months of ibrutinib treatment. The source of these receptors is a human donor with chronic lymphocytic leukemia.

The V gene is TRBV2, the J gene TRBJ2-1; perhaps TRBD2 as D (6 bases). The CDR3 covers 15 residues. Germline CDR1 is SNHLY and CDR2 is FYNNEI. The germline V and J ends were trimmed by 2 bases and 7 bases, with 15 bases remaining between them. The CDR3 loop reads CASSEIALGGNEQFF. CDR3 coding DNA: TGTGCCAGCAGTGAAATAGCGCTAGGAGGGAATGAGCAGTTCTTC.

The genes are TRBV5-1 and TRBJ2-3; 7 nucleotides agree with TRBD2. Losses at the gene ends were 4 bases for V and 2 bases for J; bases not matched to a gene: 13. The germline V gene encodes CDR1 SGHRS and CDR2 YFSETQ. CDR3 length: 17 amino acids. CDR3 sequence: CASSPSGAGDLTDTQYF. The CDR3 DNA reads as TGCGCCAGCAGCCCGTCCGGCGCGGGAGATCTCACAGATACGCAGTATTTT.

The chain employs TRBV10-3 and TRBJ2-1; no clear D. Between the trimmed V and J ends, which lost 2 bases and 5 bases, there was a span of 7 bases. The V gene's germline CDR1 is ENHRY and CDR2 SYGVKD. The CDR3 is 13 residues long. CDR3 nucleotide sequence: TGTGCCATCAGTGAGACACTAAACAATGAGCAGTTCTTC. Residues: CAISETLNNEQFF.

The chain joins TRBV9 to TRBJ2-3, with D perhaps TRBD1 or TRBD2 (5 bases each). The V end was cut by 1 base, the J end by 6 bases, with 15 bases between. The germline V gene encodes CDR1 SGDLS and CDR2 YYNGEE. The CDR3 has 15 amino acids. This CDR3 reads CASSVRQGTGDTQYF. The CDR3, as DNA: TGTGCCAGCAGCGTACGTCAAGGGACCGGGGATACGCAGTATTTT.

The CDR3 is CASSERWPNSGNTIYF. The CDR3 coding sequence is TGTGCCAGCAGTGAACGTTGGCCGAACTCTGGAAACACCATATATTTT. The V gene is TRBV2, the J gene TRBJ1-3, with D hard to call. Germline V gene data show CDR1 as SNHLY and CDR2 as FYNNEI. The CDR3 length is 16 residues. V lost 2 bases and J lost 0, with 11 bases in between.

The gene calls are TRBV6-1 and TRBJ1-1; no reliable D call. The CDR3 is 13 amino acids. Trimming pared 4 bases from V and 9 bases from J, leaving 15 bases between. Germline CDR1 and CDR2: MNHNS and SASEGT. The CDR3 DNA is TGTGCCAGCAGTGGGGGATCAGGTGGGAAAGCTTTCTTT. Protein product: CASSGGSGGKAFF.

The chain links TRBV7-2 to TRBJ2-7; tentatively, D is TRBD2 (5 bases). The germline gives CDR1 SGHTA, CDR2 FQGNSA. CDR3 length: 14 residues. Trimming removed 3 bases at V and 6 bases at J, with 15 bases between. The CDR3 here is CASSFRFASGEQYF. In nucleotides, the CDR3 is TGTGCCAGCAGCTTCCGTTTTGCCAGCGGCGAGCAGTACTTC.

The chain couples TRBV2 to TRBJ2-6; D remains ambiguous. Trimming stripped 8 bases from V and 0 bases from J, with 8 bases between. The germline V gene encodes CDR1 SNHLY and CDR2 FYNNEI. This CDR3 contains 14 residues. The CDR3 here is CASGKNSGANVLTF. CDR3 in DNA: TGTGCCAGCGGAAAAAACTCTGGGGCCAACGTCCTGACTTTC.

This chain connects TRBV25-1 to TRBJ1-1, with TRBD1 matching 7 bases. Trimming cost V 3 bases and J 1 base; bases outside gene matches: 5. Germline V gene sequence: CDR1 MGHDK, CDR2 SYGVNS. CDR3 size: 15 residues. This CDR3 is CASSDPTGWNTEAFF. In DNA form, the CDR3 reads TGTGCCAGCAGTGACCCGACAGGGTGGAACACTGAAGCTTTCTTT.

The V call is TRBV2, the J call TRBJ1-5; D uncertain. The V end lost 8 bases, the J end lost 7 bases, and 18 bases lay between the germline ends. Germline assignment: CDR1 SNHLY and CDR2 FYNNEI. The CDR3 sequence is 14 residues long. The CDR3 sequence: CASAGGSQEQPQHF. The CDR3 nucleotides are TGTGCCAGCGCAGGAGGCAGTCAAGAGCAGCCCCAGCATTTT.

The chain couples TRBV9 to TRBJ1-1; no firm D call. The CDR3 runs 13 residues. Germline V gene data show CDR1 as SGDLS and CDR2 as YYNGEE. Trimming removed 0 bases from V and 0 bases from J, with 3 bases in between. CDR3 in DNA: TGTGCCAGCAGCGTAGCTATGAACACTGAAGCTTTCTTT. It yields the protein CASSVAMNTEAFF.

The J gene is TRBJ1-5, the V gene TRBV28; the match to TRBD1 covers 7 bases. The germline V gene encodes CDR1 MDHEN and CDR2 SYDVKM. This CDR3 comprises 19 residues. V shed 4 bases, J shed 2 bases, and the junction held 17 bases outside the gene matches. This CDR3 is CASSSWTGSPSSGNQPQHF. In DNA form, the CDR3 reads TGTGCCAGCAGTTCATGGACAGGTTCTCCGTCCAGTGGCAATCAGCCCCAGCATTTT.

The CDR3 DNA reads as TGTGCCAGCAGCTTCGCCGTCCTAGCGGAGAACGACAATGAGCAGTTCTTC. As protein: CASSFAVLAENDNEQFF. V gene TRBV7-9 combines with J gene TRBJ2-1, with TRBD2 matching over 7 bases. The CDR3 totals 17 residues. Germline values: CDR1 SEHNR, CDR2 FQNEAQ (reference sequence). V gave up 3 bases and J gave up 5 bases; unmatched junction bases: 13.

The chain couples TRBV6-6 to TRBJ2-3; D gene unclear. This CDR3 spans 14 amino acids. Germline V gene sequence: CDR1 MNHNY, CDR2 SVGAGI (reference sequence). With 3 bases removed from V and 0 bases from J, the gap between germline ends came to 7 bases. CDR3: CASSYVGSTDTQYF. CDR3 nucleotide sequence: TGTGCCAGCAGTTATGTGGGGAGCACAGATACGCAGTATTTT.

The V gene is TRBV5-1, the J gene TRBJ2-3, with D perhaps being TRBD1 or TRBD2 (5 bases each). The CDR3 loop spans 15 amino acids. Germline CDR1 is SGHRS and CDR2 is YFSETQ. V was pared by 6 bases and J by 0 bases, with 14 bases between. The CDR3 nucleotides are TGCGCCAGCACCCACGACGGGGCTAGCACAGATACGCAGTATTTT. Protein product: CASTHDGASTDTQYF.

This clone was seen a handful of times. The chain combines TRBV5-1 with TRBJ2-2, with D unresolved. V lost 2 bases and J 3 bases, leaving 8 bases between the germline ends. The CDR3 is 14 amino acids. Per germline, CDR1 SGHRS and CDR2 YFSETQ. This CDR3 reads CASSFTGHTGELFF. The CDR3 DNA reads TGCGCCAGCAGCTTTACCGGTCACACCGGGGAGCTGTTTTTT.

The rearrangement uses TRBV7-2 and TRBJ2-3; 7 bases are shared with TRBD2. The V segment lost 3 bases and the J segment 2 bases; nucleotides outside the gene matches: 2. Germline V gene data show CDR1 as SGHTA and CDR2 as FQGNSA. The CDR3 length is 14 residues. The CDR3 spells CASSFGTTTDTQYF. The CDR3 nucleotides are TGTGCCAGCAGCTTCGGGACTACCACAGATACGCAGTATTTT.

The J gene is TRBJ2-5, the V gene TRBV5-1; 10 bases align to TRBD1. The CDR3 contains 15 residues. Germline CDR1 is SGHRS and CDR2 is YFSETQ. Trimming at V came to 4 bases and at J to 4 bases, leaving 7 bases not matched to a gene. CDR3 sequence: CASSPGQGPAETQYF. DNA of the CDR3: TGCGCCAGCAGCCCGGGACAGGGGCCGGCAGAGACCCAGTACTTC.

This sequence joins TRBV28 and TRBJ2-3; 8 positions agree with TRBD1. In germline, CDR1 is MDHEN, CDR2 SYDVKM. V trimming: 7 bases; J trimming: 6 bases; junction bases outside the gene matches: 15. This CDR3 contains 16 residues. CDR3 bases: TGTGCCAGCAACCATGGACAGGGAATTCCTCCCGATACGCAGTATTTT. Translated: CASNHGQGIPPDTQYF.

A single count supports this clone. This CDR3 is CAVRTASVTDTQYF. In DNA form, the CDR3 reads TGTGCCGTACGTACGGCATCGGTTACAGATACGCAGTATTTT. J is TRBJ2-3 and V is TRBV10-3; D gene ambiguous. The germline V gene has CDR1 ENHRY and CDR2 SYGVKD. V was trimmed by 11 bases and J by 3 bases, leaving 18 bases between them. This CDR3 comprises 14 residues.

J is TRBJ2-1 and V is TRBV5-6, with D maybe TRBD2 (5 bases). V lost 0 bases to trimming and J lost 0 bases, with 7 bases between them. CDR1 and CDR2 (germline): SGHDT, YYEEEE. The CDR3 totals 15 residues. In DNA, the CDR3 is TGTGCCAGCAGCTTGGCGGGGAGCTCCTACAATGAGCAGTTCTTC. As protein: CASSLAGSSYNEQFF.

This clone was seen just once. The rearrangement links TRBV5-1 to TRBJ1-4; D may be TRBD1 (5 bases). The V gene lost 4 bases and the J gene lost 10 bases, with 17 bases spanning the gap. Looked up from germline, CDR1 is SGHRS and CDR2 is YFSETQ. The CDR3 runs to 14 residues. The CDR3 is CASSPRGGEVKLFF. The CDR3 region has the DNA TGCGCCAGCAGCCCTCGAGGAGGGGAAGTAAAACTGTTTTTT.

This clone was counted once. CDR3 nucleotide sequence: TGTGCCAGCAGCTTAGGAAGGGGAAGAGGAAAGCTAGCCAAAAACATTCAGTACTTC. As protein: CASSLGRGRGKLAKNIQYF. The genes are TRBV13 and TRBJ2-4; D is perhaps TRBD1 (5 bases). The CDR3 runs 19 residues. The V and J ends lost 0 bases and 0 bases respectively, with 18 bases between them. In germline, CDR1 is PRHDT, CDR2 FYEKMQ (reference sequence).

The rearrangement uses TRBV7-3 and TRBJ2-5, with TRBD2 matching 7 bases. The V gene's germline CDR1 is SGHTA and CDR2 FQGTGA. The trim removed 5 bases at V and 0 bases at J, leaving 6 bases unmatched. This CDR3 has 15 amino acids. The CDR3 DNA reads TGTGCCAGCAGCCTGTCCGGGACTAACCAAGAGACCCAGTACTTC. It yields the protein CASSLSGTNQETQYF.

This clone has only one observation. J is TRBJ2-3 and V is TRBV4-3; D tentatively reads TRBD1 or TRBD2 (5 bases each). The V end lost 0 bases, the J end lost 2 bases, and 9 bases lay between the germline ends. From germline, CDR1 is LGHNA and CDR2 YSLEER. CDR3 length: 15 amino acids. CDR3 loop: CASSQERGVTDTQYF. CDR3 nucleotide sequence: TGCGCCAGCAGCCAAGAACGAGGGGTCACAGATACGCAGTATTTT.

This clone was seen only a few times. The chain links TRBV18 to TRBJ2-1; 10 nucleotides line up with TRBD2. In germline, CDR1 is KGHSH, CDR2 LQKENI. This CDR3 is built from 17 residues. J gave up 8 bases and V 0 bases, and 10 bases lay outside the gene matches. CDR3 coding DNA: TGTGCCAGCTCACCACCGACTAGCGGGCCGGGAGGGTATGAGCAGTTCTTC. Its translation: CASSPPTSGPGGYEQFF.

The CDR3 DNA follows: TGTGCCAGCAGCCGCAATCCGACAGCTAACACTGAAGCTTTCTTT. It is translated as CASSRNPTANTEAFF. The rearrangement uses TRBV9 and TRBJ1-1, with D possibly being TRBD1 (5 bases). The CDR3 has 15 amino acids. Between the trimmed V and J ends, which lost 4 bases and 2 bases, there was a span of 15 bases. Germline loops: CDR1 SGDLS, CDR2 YYNGEE.

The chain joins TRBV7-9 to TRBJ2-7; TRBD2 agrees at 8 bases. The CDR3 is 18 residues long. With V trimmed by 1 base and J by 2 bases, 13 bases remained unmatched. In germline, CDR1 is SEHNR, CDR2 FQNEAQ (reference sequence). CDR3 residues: CASSLGAGLAGVAYEQYF. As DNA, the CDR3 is TGTGCCAGCAGCTTAGGGGCAGGGCTAGCGGGCGTAGCCTACGAGCAGTACTTC. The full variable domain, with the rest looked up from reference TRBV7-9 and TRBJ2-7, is DTGVSQNPRHKITKRGQNVTFRCDPISEHNRLYWYRQTLGQGPEFLTYFQNEAQLEKSRLLSDRFSAERPKGSFSTLEIQRTEQGDSAMYLCASSLGAGLAGVAYEQYFGPGTRLTVT.

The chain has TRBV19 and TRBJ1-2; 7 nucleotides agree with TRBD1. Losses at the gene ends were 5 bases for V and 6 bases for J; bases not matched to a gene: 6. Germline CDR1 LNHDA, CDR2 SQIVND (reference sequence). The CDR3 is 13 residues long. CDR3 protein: CASSSRQGDGYTF. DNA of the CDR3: TGTGCCAGTAGTTCCCGACAGGGTGATGGCTACACCTTC.